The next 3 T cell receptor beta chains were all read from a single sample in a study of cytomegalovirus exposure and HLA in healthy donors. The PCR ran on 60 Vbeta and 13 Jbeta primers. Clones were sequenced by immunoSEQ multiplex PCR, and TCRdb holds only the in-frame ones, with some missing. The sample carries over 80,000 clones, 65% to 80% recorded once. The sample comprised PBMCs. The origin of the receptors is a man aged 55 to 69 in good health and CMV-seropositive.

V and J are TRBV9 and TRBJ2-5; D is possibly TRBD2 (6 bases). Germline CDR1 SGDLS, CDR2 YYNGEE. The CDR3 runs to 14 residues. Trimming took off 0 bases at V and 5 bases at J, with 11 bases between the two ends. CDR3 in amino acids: CASSVGGVGETQYF. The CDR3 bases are TGTGCCAGCAGCGTAGGGGGGGTGGGCGAGACCCAGTACTTC.

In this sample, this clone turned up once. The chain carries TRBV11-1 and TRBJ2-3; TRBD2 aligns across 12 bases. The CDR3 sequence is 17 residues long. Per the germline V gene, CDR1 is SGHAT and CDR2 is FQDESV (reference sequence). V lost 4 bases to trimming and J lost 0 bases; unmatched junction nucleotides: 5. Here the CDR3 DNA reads TGTGCCAGCAGCTACTGGACTAGCGGGGTTAGCACAGATACGCAGTATTTT. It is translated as CASSYWTSGVSTDTQYF.

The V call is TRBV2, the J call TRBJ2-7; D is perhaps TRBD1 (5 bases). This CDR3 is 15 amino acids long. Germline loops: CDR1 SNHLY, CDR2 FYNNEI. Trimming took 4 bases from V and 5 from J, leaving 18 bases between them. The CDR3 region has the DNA TGTGCCAGCAGTGCCCGTTCCCCAGGGTGGAACGAGCAGTACTTC. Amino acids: CASSARSPGWNEQYF.